This T cell receptor (beta chain) was observed in a study of T-cell reconstitution after alpha-beta-depleted transplantation in children. Remarks on this clonotype: Its antigen is not identified.

CDR3 size: 15 residues. Germline CDR1 and CDR2: LNHNV and YYDKDF (reference sequence). V lost 0 bases and J lost 9, with 15 bases in between. Points from the study as a whole: A year post-transplant, T-cell counts and diversity derived mostly from newly produced T cells. Elevated TCRbeta diversity at day 60 was traced, in some patients, to surviving recipient T cells and thymic progenitors. Several hundred rapidly expanded clones from non-depleted graft cells reportedly supplied alpha-beta T cells about two months post-transplant.

A TCRbeta library incorporating unique molecular identifiers was prepared. TCRdb reprocessed the PCR reads with MiXCR, giving one entry per CDR3 protein. The table includes a few hundred thousand distinct CDR3 sequences, 15% to 20% detected once. The source was PBMCs, mostly from graft donor cells, collected 360 days after TCRalphabeta/CD19-depleted stem cell transplant. The chain is built from TRBV15 and TRBJ2-1, with D possibly TRBD2 on 5 matching bases. The TCR was taken from a boy younger than two who had a stem cell transplant for Wiskott-Aldrich syndrome, so the T cells may come from the graft donor. The CDR3 region is CATSRDKRRNGEQFF. As DNA, the CDR3 is TGTGCCACCAGCAGAGATAAACGGAGGAACGGTGAGCAGTTCTTC.